The sequence of this TCR beta chain was determined in a study of blood T cell repertoires in COVID-19. Study-level background: Samples came from the United States, Italy and Spain, spanning acute and convalescent COVID-19. T cells, B-cell-depleted T cells, or PBMCs provided the cDNA or gDNA that served as material.

The CDR3 is 16 amino acids. The V segment lost 3 bases and the J segment 3 bases; nucleotides outside the gene matches: 4. CDR1 and CDR2 (germline): MGHRA, YSYEKL. Here immunoSEQ multiplex PCR was the method, and the copy in TCRdb shows in-frame clones only, minus some. The sample yields about 26,000 clones, about 87% seen once. The TCR sequence derives from a human donor in a cohort sampled during active COVID-19. The chain employs TRBV4-1 and TRBJ2-3, with 12 bases that match TRBD2. Sequencing used peripheral blood. The CDR3 region has the DNA TGCGCCAGCAGCCAGACTAGCGGGAGAAGGACAGATACGCAGTATTTT. Its translation: CASSQTSGRRTDTQYF.